This T cell receptor beta chain was sequenced during a study of CD4 T cell repertoires in COVID-19. For this clone: Its target is unknown.

Whole-study findings and limits: Some SARS-CoV-2 clonotypes, between roughly 7 and 27%, recurred in SARS-CoV and/or HKU1 cultures.

In germline, CDR1 is SEHNR, CDR2 FQNEAQ (reference sequence). The CDR3 contains 13 residues. J lost 5 bases, V lost 6 bases, and 5 bases had no gene match. These memory T cells were uncultured and sequenced directly after ex vivo isolation. Assay: immunoSEQ multiplex PCR; the TCRdb copy retains only in-frame clones and omits some. The sample has about 24,000 clones, nearly 95% seen once. The source material was circulating follicular helper CD4+ T cells (cTfh) from blood, sampled before the COVID-19 pandemic. The sequence was collected from a human donor who had COVID-19. The chain uses TRBV7-9 and TRBJ2-5; 8 bases are a match to TRBD2. The CDR3 bases are TGTGCCAGCAGTACTAGCGGTGGGGAGACCCAGTACTTC. Protein sequence: CASSTSGGETQYF.